Listed here are 9 T cell receptor beta chains from one sample, sequenced in a study of blood T cell repertoires in COVID-19. The method was immunoSEQ multiplex PCR; TCRdb's version includes in-frame clones alone and lacks a portion of them. The repertoire holds over 200,000 clones, about 88% seen once, with 2.5% to 3% in the top ten. The sample consisted of peripheral blood. Receptors were obtained from a woman aged 55-70 years with acute or convalescent COVID-19.

The chain links TRBV3-1 (or the pseudogene TRBV3-2) to TRBJ2-5, with 15 bases lining up with TRBD2. V trimming: 3 bases; J trimming: 1 base; junction bases outside the gene matches: 15. This CDR3 is 21 amino acids long. Germline V gives CDR1 LGHDT, CDR2 YNNKEL (reference sequence). The CDR3 region has the DNA TGTGCCAGCAGCCAGACTATGACCTGGACTAGCGGGAGGGCCGGCCAAGAGACCCAGTACTTC. Translation: CASSQTMTWTSGRAGQETQYF.

V and J are TRBV5-4 and TRBJ1-6; TRBD1 agrees at 7 bases. The CDR3 has 16 amino acids. CDR1 and CDR2 from the germline V gene are SGHNT and YYREEE (reference sequence). Germline trimming cut 4 bases from V and 5 bases from J; bases unmatched to any gene: 9. This CDR3 reads CASSNTGVGNNSPLHF. The CDR3 nucleotides read TGTGCCAGCAGCAACACAGGGGTCGGGAATAATTCACCCCTCCACTTT.

V and J are TRBV7-8 and TRBJ2-1, with 10 bases matching TRBD1. Unmatched junction bases numbered 8, after V lost 3 bases and J lost 9 bases. The germline V gene encodes CDR1 SGHVS and CDR2 FQNEAQ. The CDR3 totals 15 residues. In DNA form, the CDR3 reads TGTGCCAGCAGCTTTCGTCGACAGGGGGCGGGTGAGCAGTTCTTC. Translating gives CASSFRRQGAGEQFF.

This chain connects TRBV11-2 to TRBJ2-3; 8 nucleotides align to TRBD1. The CDR3 covers 16 residues. CDR1 and CDR2 (germline): SGHAT, FQNNGV. V trimming: 4 bases; J trimming: 1 base; junction bases outside the gene matches: 7. The CDR3: CASSSRTGRGTDTQYF. CDR3 nucleotides: TGTGCCAGCAGCTCACGGACAGGGCGGGGCACAGATACGCAGTATTTT.

The rearrangement joins TRBV18 to TRBJ1-2, with D maybe TRBD1 (6 bases). Per germline, CDR1 KGHSH and CDR2 LQKENI. This CDR3 has 15 residues. Trimming removed 1 base from V and 4 bases from J, with 13 bases in between. The CDR3 loop is CASSPLSGGAYGYTF. The CDR3 DNA reads as TGTGCCAGCTCACCACTTAGTGGGGGGGCCTATGGCTACACCTTC.

The V call is TRBV9, the J call TRBJ2-1, with TRBD1 identical over 9 bases. The germline gives CDR1 SGDLS, CDR2 YYNGEE. J gave up 1 base and V 4 bases, and 3 bases lay outside the gene matches. This CDR3 is 15 amino acids long. This CDR3 is CASSPGTGSYNEQFF. CDR3 bases: TGTGCCAGCAGCCCGGGGACAGGGTCCTACAATGAGCAGTTCTTC.

The chain recombines TRBV10-3 with TRBJ1-1; 8 bases align to TRBD1. The germline V gene has CDR1 ENHRY and CDR2 SYGVKD. CDR3 size: 13 residues. V shed 6 bases and J 6 bases; nucleotides not matched to a gene: 6. The CDR3 reads CAISSQGGAEAFF. The CDR3, as DNA: TGTGCCATCAGCTCACAGGGGGGGGCTGAAGCTTTCTTT.

This sequence joins TRBV10-3 and TRBJ1-1; D perhaps matches TRBD1 (6 bases). The CDR3 runs 13 residues. The germline gives CDR1 ENHRY, CDR2 SYGVKD. The germline V and J ends were trimmed by 6 bases and 1 base, with 9 bases remaining between them. CDR3 sequence reads: CAIRVQGNTEAFF. DNA of the CDR3: TGTGCCATCAGGGTACAGGGGAACACTGAAGCTTTCTTT.

The CDR3 loop is CASSAAGMTNTEAFF. DNA of the CDR3: TGTGCCAGCTCAGCGGCAGGGATGACGAACACTGAAGCTTTCTTT. This chain connects TRBV18 to TRBJ1-1; a weak D match, TRBD1 (5 bases). The CDR3 sequence is 15 residues long. Trimming removed 5 bases at V and 1 base at J, with 14 bases between. Germline V CDR1 and CDR2: KGHSH, LQKENI.